Listed below are T cell receptor beta chains from one sample, sequenced in a study of blood T cell repertoires in COVID-19. TCRdb's copy holds only in-frame clones and misses some; the assay was immunoSEQ multiplex PCR. The table records 250,000 to 350,000 clones, 80% to 90% of them present only once. The sample was PBMCs or T cells enriched from blood (not recorded which). All receptors derive from a young woman who had recovered from COVID-19. CDR3s include the opening cysteine and the closing phenylalanine or tryptophan. A D gene is named only where the DNA matches it firmly. The size of a clone is reported for some rows only, either as once, few or many, or as a class for expanded clones.

CDR3nt: TGCGCCAGCAGCCAAGAACTGCTCTCAAGGACAGGCATAAACAATGAGCAGTTCTTC
CDR3aa: CASSQELLSRTGINNEQFF
v_gene: TRBV4-3
d_gene: TRBD1
j_gene: TRBJ2-1
abundance: NA

CDR3nt: TGTGCCAGCAGCGTAGTGGACAGGACGGAGGCCTATAATTCACCCCTCCACTTT
CDR3aa: CASSVVDRTEAYNSPLHF
v_gene: TRBV9
d_gene: TRBD1
j_gene: TRBJ1-6
abundance: NA

CDR3nt: TGTGCCAGCAGTACCGCGGGACAGGTTTTCGATGAGCAGTTCTTC
CDR3aa: CASSTAGQVFDEQFF
v_gene: TRBV6-2/TRBV6-3
d_gene: TRBD1
j_gene: TRBJ2-1
abundance: few

CDR3nt: TGTGCCAGCAGTTGGTATAGCGGGGGGTCCTACAATGAGCAGTTCTTC
CDR3aa: CASSWYSGGSYNEQFF
v_gene: TRBV27
d_gene: TRBD2
j_gene: TRBJ2-1
abundance: NA

CDR3nt: TGTGCCAGCAGTTCCGAGGACAGGGTTACCACAGATACGCAGTATTTT
CDR3aa: CASSSEDRVTTDTQYF
v_gene: TRBV27
d_gene: TRBD1
j_gene: TRBJ2-3
abundance: NA

CDR3nt: TGTGCCAGCAAGCAGGGAGAAAAACTGTTTTTT
CDR3aa: CASKQGEKLFF
v_gene: TRBV25-1
d_gene: NA
j_gene: TRBJ1-4
abundance: NA

CDR3nt: TGTGCCAGCAGTCGGAGGCGCACTGAAGCTTTCTTT
CDR3aa: CASSRRRTEAFF
v_gene: TRBV7-9
d_gene: NA
j_gene: TRBJ1-1
abundance: once

CDR3nt: TGTGCCAGCAGCCAAGTAGGAGAAGGCTACACCTTC
CDR3aa: CASSQVGEGYTF
v_gene: TRBV3-1/TRBV3-2
d_gene: NA
j_gene: TRBJ1-2
abundance: NA

CDR3nt: TGTGCCAGCAGCCCCTTAGGACGGACTAGAAGTGAGCAGTTCTTC
CDR3aa: CASSPLGRTRSEQFF
v_gene: TRBV14
d_gene: TRBD2
j_gene: TRBJ2-1
abundance: NA

CDR3nt: TGTGCCAGCACCTCACCAGGCGAGGGATTTGAAAAACTGTTTTTT
CDR3aa: CASTSPGEGFEKLFF
v_gene: TRBV7-9
d_gene: NA
j_gene: TRBJ1-4
abundance: NA

CDR3nt: TGTGCCAGCAGTTTGGAGGGCTGGGGGGTTGAAGCTTTCTTT
CDR3aa: CASSLEGWGVEAFF
v_gene: TRBV28
d_gene: NA
j_gene: TRBJ1-1
abundance: NA

CDR3nt: TGTGCCAGCAGCTTGGCCAGGGGCTCGGGCTATGGCTACACCTTC
CDR3aa: CASSLARGSGYGYTF
v_gene: TRBV5-4
d_gene: NA
j_gene: TRBJ1-2
abundance: few

CDR3nt: TGCGCCAGCAGCCCGGGACTGAACTATGGCTACACCTTC
CDR3aa: CASSPGLNYGYTF
v_gene: TRBV4-1
d_gene: NA
j_gene: TRBJ1-2
abundance: few

CDR3nt: TGTGCCAGCAGTCCGCGGTTGGCAGGGGCTAACTATGGCTACACCTTC
CDR3aa: CASSPRLAGANYGYTF
v_gene: TRBV27
d_gene: NA
j_gene: TRBJ1-2
abundance: once

CDR3nt: TGTGCCAGCAGCCGGACAGGGGGCCAAAATGAGCAGTTCTTC
CDR3aa: CASSRTGGQNEQFF
v_gene: TRBV11-3
d_gene: TRBD1
j_gene: TRBJ2-1
abundance: once

CDR3nt: TGTGCCAGCAGCATACAGGGGACCGGGGAGCTGTTTTTT
CDR3aa: CASSIQGTGELFF
v_gene: TRBV7-2
d_gene: TRBD1
j_gene: TRBJ2-2
abundance: NA

CDR3nt: TGTGCCAGCAGCCTACAAGAGACCCAGTACTTC
CDR3aa: CASSLQETQYF
v_gene: TRBV28
d_gene: NA
j_gene: TRBJ2-5
abundance: once

CDR3nt: TGTGCCACTCTCCCGGGGGGCGCCGAGGGATCGAATGGCTACACCTTC
CDR3aa: CATLPGGAEGSNGYTF
v_gene: TRBV19
d_gene: NA
j_gene: TRBJ1-2
abundance: NA

CDR3nt: TGTGCCAGCAGTTTAGAAGGGAGAGGCTACACCTTC
CDR3aa: CASSLEGRGYTF
v_gene: TRBV12-3/TRBV12-4
d_gene: NA
j_gene: TRBJ1-2
abundance: NA

CDR3nt: TGTGCCAGCAAAGGAACAGGCGAGTATCAGCCCCAGCATTTT
CDR3aa: CASKGTGEYQPQHF
v_gene: TRBV6-5
d_gene: NA
j_gene: TRBJ1-5
abundance: NA

CDR3nt: TGTGCCAGCAGCTTAGGAGGCTCGATCCTTGGATACGAGCAGTACTTC
CDR3aa: CASSLGGSILGYEQYF
v_gene: TRBV7-2
d_gene: NA
j_gene: TRBJ2-7
abundance: NA

CDR3nt: TGCGCCAGCAGCCTGGGGACAGGGATCACAGATACGCAGTATTTT
CDR3aa: CASSLGTGITDTQYF
v_gene: TRBV5-1
d_gene: TRBD1
j_gene: TRBJ2-3
abundance: NA

CDR3nt: TGTGCCAGCAGCTTAGTGTGGAGTGTAAATGAAAAACTGTTTTTT
CDR3aa: CASSLVWSVNEKLFF
v_gene: TRBV7-2
d_gene: NA
j_gene: TRBJ1-4
abundance: once

CDR3nt: TGCAGCGTGCCCGGGACAGGGGATGAAAAACTGTTTTTT
CDR3aa: CSVPGTGDEKLFF
v_gene: TRBV29-1
d_gene: TRBD1
j_gene: TRBJ1-4
abundance: NA

CDR3nt: TGTGCCAGCAGCCCCATCCAGCGGAGAGGCTCCTACGAGCAGTACTTC
CDR3aa: CASSPIQRRGSYEQYF
v_gene: TRBV3-1/TRBV3-2
d_gene: NA
j_gene: TRBJ2-7
abundance: NA

CDR3nt: TGTGCCAGCAGCCCTCATTCTAGCAAGGGCCAGAACAAAAACATTCAGTACTTC
CDR3aa: CASSPHSSKGQNKNIQYF
v_gene: TRBV7-2
d_gene: NA
j_gene: TRBJ2-4
abundance: NA

CDR3nt: TGTGCCAGCAGCTTAGCTAGCGGGAGGACCTACGAGCAGTACTTC
CDR3aa: CASSLASGRTYEQYF
v_gene: TRBV11-2
d_gene: TRBD2
j_gene: TRBJ2-7
abundance: once

CDR3nt: TGCGCCAGCAGCTTTGACCCGACGGGGGACACTGAAGCTTTCTTT
CDR3aa: CASSFDPTGDTEAFF
v_gene: TRBV5-1
d_gene: NA
j_gene: TRBJ1-1
abundance: NA

CDR3nt: TGTGCCAGCAGCCAATTGACAGGGTTGAACACTGAAGCTTTCTTT
CDR3aa: CASSQLTGLNTEAFF
v_gene: TRBV14
d_gene: TRBD1
j_gene: TRBJ1-1
abundance: NA

CDR3nt: TGTGCCACCAGTGAAGGACAGGCCCTTACTGGCTACACCTTC
CDR3aa: CATSEGQALTGYTF
v_gene: TRBV24-1
d_gene: TRBD1
j_gene: TRBJ1-2
abundance: NA

CDR3nt: TGTGCCAGCAGCAACCGGGGTAGCCGCCACCAGCCCAGGCACCAAAACAATCAGCCCCAGCATTTT
CDR3aa: CASSNRGSRHQPRHQNNQPQHF
v_gene: TRBV21-1
d_gene: NA
j_gene: TRBJ1-5
abundance: once

CDR3nt: TGTGCCTGGTGGCAGGGGGTTGAAAATTCACCCCTCCACTTT
CDR3aa: CAWWQGVENSPLHF
v_gene: TRBV30
d_gene: TRBD1
j_gene: TRBJ1-6
abundance: NA

CDR3nt: TGCGCCAGCAGCTCGCTCTGGGGGGTTGGGGAGACCCAGTACTTC
CDR3aa: CASSSLWGVGETQYF
v_gene: TRBV5-1
d_gene: NA
j_gene: TRBJ2-5
abundance: once

CDR3nt: TGTGCCAGCGTTGGTGAGCCACCGAACACTGAAGCTTTCTTT
CDR3aa: CASVGEPPNTEAFF
v_gene: TRBV6-5
d_gene: NA
j_gene: TRBJ1-1
abundance: NA

CDR3nt: TGCAGCGCCGGACAGGTTGACACCGGGGAGCTGTTTTTT
CDR3aa: CSAGQVDTGELFF
v_gene: TRBV29-1
d_gene: TRBD1
j_gene: TRBJ2-2
abundance: NA

CDR3nt: TGTGCCAGCTCACCGGAAGGGAGGCCCTCCTACGAGCAGTACTTC
CDR3aa: CASSPEGRPSYEQYF
v_gene: TRBV18
d_gene: NA
j_gene: TRBJ2-7
abundance: few

CDR3nt: TGTGCCATCAGTGAGTCGAAGCAGGGGGCGATACCCCGCTCACCCCTCCACTTT
CDR3aa: CAISESKQGAIPRSPLHF
v_gene: TRBV10-3
d_gene: TRBD1
j_gene: TRBJ1-6
abundance: NA

CDR3nt: TGTGCCAGCTCACCACTGCAGGGTAACTATGGCTACACCTTC
CDR3aa: CASSPLQGNYGYTF
v_gene: TRBV18
d_gene: NA
j_gene: TRBJ1-2
abundance: NA

CDR3nt: TGTGCCACCAGCAGAGGGACTAGCGGGAACATTGAGCAGTTCTTC
CDR3aa: CATSRGTSGNIEQFF
v_gene: TRBV15
d_gene: TRBD2
j_gene: TRBJ2-1
abundance: once

CDR3nt: TGCGCCAGCAGTGCAGATAATAATTCACCCCTCCACTTT
CDR3aa: CASSADNNSPLHF
v_gene: TRBV5-1
d_gene: NA
j_gene: TRBJ1-6
abundance: once

CDR3nt: TGTGCCAGCAGTACCGGGACAAACCAAAAAGATAGCTCCTACGAGCAGTACTTC
CDR3aa: CASSTGTNQKDSSYEQYF
v_gene: TRBV13
d_gene: NA
j_gene: TRBJ2-7
abundance: NA

CDR3nt: TGTGCCAGCAGTAACGGACACCGCTATGGCTACACCTTC
CDR3aa: CASSNGHRYGYTF
v_gene: TRBV6-5
d_gene: NA
j_gene: TRBJ1-2
abundance: once

CDR3nt: TGTGCCAGCAGCTCGGGACTAGCCGGGACCCAGTACTTC
CDR3aa: CASSSGLAGTQYF
v_gene: TRBV9
d_gene: TRBD2
j_gene: TRBJ2-5
abundance: once

CDR3nt: TGTGCCAGCAGCCAAGTGGCAGGGACAATCAGCCTCTACGAGCAGTACTTC
CDR3aa: CASSQVAGTISLYEQYF
v_gene: TRBV4-2
d_gene: NA
j_gene: TRBJ2-7
abundance: NA

CDR3nt: TGTGCTATCTTGGCCATCCAGGGGGCGCGTGGCTACACCTTC
CDR3aa: CAILAIQGARGYTF
v_gene: TRBV28
d_gene: TRBD1
j_gene: TRBJ1-2
abundance: once

CDR3nt: TGTGCCAGCAGCCCTGACACCTACGAGCAGTACTTC
CDR3aa: CASSPDTYEQYF
v_gene: TRBV7-9
d_gene: NA
j_gene: TRBJ2-7
abundance: NA